This paragraph covers one T cell receptor beta chain sequence. The repertoire was sequenced with immunoSEQ multiplex PCR; TCRdb's copy has only in-frame clones and lacks some. The table lists under 70,000 clones, over 75% of them singletons. These data come from a study of PD-L1 blockade in urothelial cancer. Study as a whole: Prior chemotherapy ranged from 0 to 3 regimens per patient. Blood drawn 3 weeks (second dose) and 6 weeks after treatment start was analyzed. A median blood sample held 141,255 T cells and tens of thousands of unique TCRs.

The germline gives CDR1 MDHEN, CDR2 SYDVKM. The CDR3 has 18 amino acids. Losses at the gene ends were 8 bases for V and 0 bases for J; bases not matched to a gene: 14. The time point here: pretreatment peripheral blood. The sequence derives from a man in his sixties or seventies with urothelial cancer. The sequenced sample was PBMCs, obtained around atezolizumab (anti-PD-L1) treatment. J is TRBJ1-2 and V is TRBV28; 11 positions match TRBD1. The CDR3 sequence: CASQIFSGQGETNYGYTF. The CDR3 DNA sequence: TGTGCCAGCCAGATCTTTTCGGGACAGGGGGAAACTAACTATGGCTACACCTTC.